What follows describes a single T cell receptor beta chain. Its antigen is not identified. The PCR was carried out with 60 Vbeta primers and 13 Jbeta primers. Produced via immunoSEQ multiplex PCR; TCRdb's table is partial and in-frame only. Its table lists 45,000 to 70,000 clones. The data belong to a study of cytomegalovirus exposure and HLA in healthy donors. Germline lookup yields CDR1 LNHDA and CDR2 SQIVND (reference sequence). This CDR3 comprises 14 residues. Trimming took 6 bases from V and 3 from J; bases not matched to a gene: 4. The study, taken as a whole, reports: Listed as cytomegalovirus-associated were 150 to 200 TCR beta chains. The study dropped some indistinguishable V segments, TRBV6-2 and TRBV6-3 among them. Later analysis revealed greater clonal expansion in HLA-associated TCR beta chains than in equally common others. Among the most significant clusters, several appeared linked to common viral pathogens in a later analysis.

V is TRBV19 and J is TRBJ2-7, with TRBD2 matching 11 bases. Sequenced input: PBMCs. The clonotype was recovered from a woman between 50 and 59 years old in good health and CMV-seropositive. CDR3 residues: CASSVAGGSYEQYF. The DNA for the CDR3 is TGTGCCAGTAGCGTAGCGGGAGGGAGCTACGAGCAGTACTTC.